A selection of T cell receptor beta chains follows, all from one sample in a study of T-cell reconstitution after alpha-beta-depleted transplantation in children. From the PCR reads, TCRdb called clonotypes with MiXCR, one entry per CDR3 protein. The table includes roughly 610,000 distinct CDR3 sequences, 8% to 11% detected once. The sample in question was PBMCs from the stem cell graft donor, obtained from the stem cell graft. The receptor source for this set is a human donor who donated a stem cell graft to a child with acute myeloid leukemia. Both conserved end residues are part of each CDR3. D genes are given only for firm matches. Not every row has a clone size; where given, it reads once, few, many or a size class.

J: TRBJ1-3
size: .
length: 18
D: TRBD1
V: TRBV6-2/TRBV6-3
DNA: TGTGCCAGCAGTTACGGGACAGGGACTCTTCGCTCTGGAAACACCATATATTTT
CDR3: CASSYGTGTLRSGNTIYF

J: TRBJ1-3
size: many
length: 14
D: TRBD1
V: TRBV6-5
DNA: TGTGCCAGCAGTTCAGACAGGGCCGGAAACACCATATATTTT
CDR3: CASSSDRAGNTIYF

J: TRBJ2-1
size: .
length: 16
D: .
V: TRBV5-1
DNA: TGCGCCAGCAGCCTTGAATCGGGGATTCACGGGAATGAGCAGTTCTTC
CDR3: CASSLESGIHGNEQFF

J: TRBJ2-1
size: few
length: 17
D: .
V: TRBV20-1
DNA: TGCAGTGCTAGGTTCGCCGGGCTCCACTCACGGTTCAATGAGCAGTTCTTC
CDR3: CSARFAGLHSRFNEQFF

J: TRBJ2-5
size: .
length: 15
D: .
V: TRBV18
DNA: TGTGCCAGCTCACCACCCGGGACGCCAAAGGGGACCCAGTACTTC
CDR3: CASSPPGTPKGTQYF

J: TRBJ2-7
size: few
length: 14
D: TRBD1
V: TRBV5-1
DNA: TGCGCCAGCAGCTTGGGGGACAGGGTGTACGAGCAGTACTTC
CDR3: CASSLGDRVYEQYF

J: TRBJ1-1
size: .
length: 14
D: TRBD1
V: TRBV25-1
DNA: TGTGCCAGCAGTGAATCCGGGACAGCCCGTGAAGCTTTCTTT
CDR3: CASSESGTAREAFF

J: TRBJ1-1
size: .
length: 14
D: TRBD1
V: TRBV27
DNA: TGTGCCAGCACCTCAGGGGGGTGGAACACTGAAGCTTTCTTT
CDR3: CASTSGGWNTEAFF

J: TRBJ1-6
size: few
length: 16
D: TRBD1
V: TRBV12-3/TRBV12-4
DNA: TGTGCCAGCAGTTTAGCGACCGGGACAGTTAATTCACCCCTCCACTTT
CDR3: CASSLATGTVNSPLHF

J: TRBJ2-3
size: many
length: 15
D: TRBD1
V: TRBV29-1
DNA: TGCAGCGTCGTGGGGAAACGGGACAGGCCAGATACGCAGTATTTT
CDR3: CSVVGKRDRPDTQYF

J: TRBJ2-1
size: .
length: 14
D: .
V: TRBV12-3/TRBV12-4
DNA: TGTGCCAGCAGTACAAGACCCCCTCACAATGAGCAGTTCTTC
CDR3: CASSTRPPHNEQFF

J: TRBJ2-2
size: many
length: 13
D: .
V: TRBV10-3
DNA: TGTGCCACCACAGGGTCCCCCGACGGGGAGCTGTTTTTT
CDR3: CATTGSPDGELFF

J: TRBJ2-2
size: .
length: 16
D: .
V: TRBV4-3
DNA: TGCGCCAGCAGCCGGAGACCTACCCTAGGCGCCGGGGAGCTGTTTTTT
CDR3: CASSRRPTLGAGELFF

J: TRBJ1-5
size: many
length: 14
D: TRBD1
V: TRBV7-9
DNA: TGTGCCAGCAGCACCACAGGGGGCAATCAGCCCCAGCATTTT
CDR3: CASSTTGGNQPQHF

J: TRBJ2-3
size: .
length: 15
D: TRBD1
V: TRBV12-3/TRBV12-4
DNA: TGTGCCACCGCGCCGGGACAGGGGGCCACAGATACGCAGTATTTT
CDR3: CATAPGQGATDTQYF

J: TRBJ2-4
size: few
length: 13
D: .
V: TRBV15
DNA: TGTGCCACCAGCAGAATCATAAGGGACATTCAGTACTTC
CDR3: CATSRIIRDIQYF

J: TRBJ2-7
size: many
length: 14
D: TRBD2
V: TRBV6-5
DNA: TGTGCCAGCAGGGGCGGGAGTATCCAGTACGAGCAGTACTTC
CDR3: CASRGGSIQYEQYF

J: TRBJ2-3
size: .
length: 14
D: .
V: TRBV25-1
DNA: TGTGCCTCAAAGGGGTTCTCGAGCACAGATACGCAGTATTTT
CDR3: CASKGFSSTDTQYF

J: TRBJ1-4
size: many
length: 16
D: TRBD1
V: TRBV27
DNA: TGTGCCAGCAGTTCGCTCCAGGGGGCAACTAATGAAAAACTGTTTTTT
CDR3: CASSSLQGATNEKLFF

J: TRBJ2-3
size: .
length: 15
D: TRBD2
V: TRBV7-2
DNA: TGTGCCAGCAGCTCCGGGACTAGCGGGGGGTATACGCAGTATTTT
CDR3: CASSSGTSGGYTQYF

J: TRBJ1-1
size: few
length: 13
D: .
V: TRBV20-1
DNA: TGCAGTGCCAGTAGCCTAAAGAACACTGAAGCTTTCTTT
CDR3: CSASSLKNTEAFF

J: TRBJ2-1
size: many
length: 13
D: .
V: TRBV6-2/TRBV6-3
DNA: TGTGCCAGCAGTTACGGTTTGGGAAATGAGCAGTTCTTC
CDR3: CASSYGLGNEQFF

J: TRBJ1-1
size: few
length: 13
D: .
V: TRBV20-1
DNA: TGCAGCCTTCGGGGGCAGGGTTGGTCTGAAGCTTTCTTT
CDR3: CSLRGQGWSEAFF

J: TRBJ1-4
size: few
length: 16
D: .
V: TRBV29-1
DNA: TGCAGCGTTGAAGATGGGTGGGGGTCAACTAATGAAAAACTGTTTTTT
CDR3: CSVEDGWGSTNEKLFF

J: TRBJ2-7
size: few
length: 15
D: .
V: TRBV20-1
DNA: TGCAGTGCTCCTCTAGGAGGCCGTGGCTTACGCGAGCAGTACTTC
CDR3: CSAPLGGRGLREQYF

J: TRBJ2-1
size: many
length: 14
D: .
V: TRBV11-2
DNA: TGTGCCAGCAGCTTAGCGGGAGCGGTCAATGAGCAGTTCTTC
CDR3: CASSLAGAVNEQFF

J: TRBJ2-1
size: .
length: 12
D: TRBD1
V: TRBV20-1
DNA: TGCAGTGTTGGCGGAGGACAGGGAGAGCAGTTCTTC
CDR3: CSVGGGQGEQFF

J: TRBJ2-6
size: .
length: 16
D: .
V: TRBV24-1
DNA: TGTGCCACCAGTGATCGGCAGAGCTCTGGGGCCAACGTCCTGACTTTC
CDR3: CATSDRQSSGANVLTF

J: TRBJ2-7
size: .
length: 15
D: .
V: TRBV6-1
DNA: TGTGCCAGCAGTGAAGGAACAGCTAGCTCCTACGAGCAGTACTTC
CDR3: CASSEGTASSYEQYF

J: TRBJ2-7
size: .
length: 14
D: TRBD2
V: TRBV5-1
DNA: TGCGCCAGCAGCTTGGATGGGACTAGTTCCAAGCAGTACTTC
CDR3: CASSLDGTSSKQYF

J: TRBJ1-1
size: few
length: 14
D: .
V: TRBV12-3/TRBV12-4
DNA: TGTGCCAGCAGTCGGCAGGGGCTCGGGGCTGAAGCTTTCTTT
CDR3: CASSRQGLGAEAFF

J: TRBJ1-4
size: .
length: 15
D: .
V: TRBV20-1
DNA: TGCAGTGCCCAAGGAGTACCAGCAACTAATGAAAAACTGTTTTTT
CDR3: CSAQGVPATNEKLFF

J: TRBJ2-5
size: many
length: 12
D: .
V: TRBV2
DNA: TGTGCCAGCATTTCAGGGTTTGAGACCCAGTACTTC
CDR3: CASISGFETQYF

J: TRBJ1-5
size: .
length: 15
D: TRBD1
V: TRBV2
DNA: TGTGCCAGCAGCGTACAGGGGGCGCCTAATCAGCCCCAGCATTTT
CDR3: CASSVQGAPNQPQHF

J: TRBJ2-3
size: many
length: 14
D: .
V: TRBV28
DNA: TGTGCCAGCAGTACCCCCTTGCAGATGGATACGCAGTATTTT
CDR3: CASSTPLQMDTQYF

J: TRBJ2-7
size: .
length: 15
D: .
V: TRBV4-2
DNA: TGTGCCAGCAGCCAAGAAGCAGACCCCGCTGACGAGCAGTACTTC
CDR3: CASSQEADPADEQYF

J: TRBJ1-6
size: .
length: 13
D: .
V: TRBV2
DNA: TGTGCCAGCAGTTCCACAGGAAATTCACCCCTCCACTTT
CDR3: CASSSTGNSPLHF

J: TRBJ2-1
size: many
length: 15
D: TRBD2
V: TRBV6-1
DNA: TGTGCCACCGGACTAGCGGGACTCTCCTACAATGAGCAGTTCTTC
CDR3: CATGLAGLSYNEQFF

J: TRBJ1-1
size: .
length: 14
D: .
V: TRBV10-3
DNA: TGTGCCATCAGTGCCATACAGGGAGTAGATGAAGCTTTCTTT
CDR3: CAISAIQGVDEAFF

J: TRBJ1-4
size: few
length: 15
D: TRBD1
V: TRBV25-1
DNA: TGTGCCAGCAGTGGGAGGGACAGTTTAAATGAAAAACTGTTTTTT
CDR3: CASSGRDSLNEKLFF

J: TRBJ1-1
size: few
length: 14
D: .
V: TRBV12-3/TRBV12-4
DNA: TGTGCCAGCAGCCGTGCCGGATCGAACACTGAAGCTTTCTTT
CDR3: CASSRAGSNTEAFF

J: TRBJ2-1
size: many
length: 16
D: TRBD2
V: TRBV28
DNA: TGTGCCAGCAGCCCCCTGCGGGAGTTCTCTTACAATGAGCAGTTCTTC
CDR3: CASSPLREFSYNEQFF

J: TRBJ2-2
size: many
length: 19
D: .
V: TRBV20-1
DNA: TGCAGTGCTAGAGGAGCCCTGGGAAGGCGCTCCAGTGGGACCGGGGAGCTGTTTTTT
CDR3: CSARGALGRRSSGTGELFF